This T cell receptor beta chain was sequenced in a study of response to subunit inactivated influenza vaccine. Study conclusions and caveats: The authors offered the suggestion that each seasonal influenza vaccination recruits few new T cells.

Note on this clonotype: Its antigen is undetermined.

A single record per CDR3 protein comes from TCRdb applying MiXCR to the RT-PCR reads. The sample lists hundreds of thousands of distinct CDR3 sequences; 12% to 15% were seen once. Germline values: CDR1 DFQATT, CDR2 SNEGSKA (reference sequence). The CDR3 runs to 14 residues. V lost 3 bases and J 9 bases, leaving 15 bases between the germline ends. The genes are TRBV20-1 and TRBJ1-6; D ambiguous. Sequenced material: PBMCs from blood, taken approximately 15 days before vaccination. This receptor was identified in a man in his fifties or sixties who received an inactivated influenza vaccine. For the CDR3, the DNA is TGCAGTGCTAGCAGACGAGGAGTAGGTTCACCCCTCCACTTT. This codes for CSASRRGVGSPLHF.